Here is one TCR beta chain with its context. Its cognate antigen is unknown. The CDR3 spans 14 residues. The germline V gene has CDR1 MNHNS and CDR2 SASEGT. V was pared by 4 bases and J by 6 bases, with 9 bases of the junction left unmatched. Measured with immunoSEQ multiplex PCR; TCRdb has only the in-frame clones, and not every one. The sample has around 130,000 clones, about 90% seen once. This record comes from a study of cytomegalovirus exposure and HLA in healthy donors. Findings and limits, study-wide: Cytomegalovirus association was listed for about 150 TCR beta chains.

From the 120-subject validation cohort, which was separate from the roughly 700-subject first cohort, the donors were drawn. The specimen sequenced was PBMCs. The receptor was isolated from a man aged 30-40 years in good health and CMV-seronegative. The V call is TRBV6-1, the J call TRBJ2-7; 7 positions match TRBD1. CDR3 loop: CASSGQGRVLEQYF. CDR3 nucleotide sequence: TGTGCCAGCAGTGGACAGGGAAGGGTTCTCGAGCAGTACTTC.